One sample yielded the 8 T cell receptor beta chains listed below, sequenced in a study of neoadjuvant nivolumab and ipilimumab in lung cancer (TCRdb year 2020). Libraries were built with the immunoSEQ multiplex PCR assay. TCRdb retrieved this table from immuneACCESS and kept in-frame rearrangements only. Not all clones are present; in checked studies, unresolved V genes account for under half, and no reason is known for the remainder. In this sample the table shows about 33,000 clones, 92% of which occur a single time. The top ten hold 2% to 2.5% of the sample. The sample's time point, from its label and the paper: at surgical resection after neoadjuvant nivolumab +/- ipilimumab. Sequenced here: peripheral blood, sampled after neoadjuvant nivolumab, alone or with ipilimumab, at or shortly before surgery. The receptors come from an adult with non-small cell lung cancer.

The chain has TRBV29-1 and TRBJ1-1; D remains ambiguous. Germline lookup yields CDR1 SQVTM and CDR2 ANQGSEA. The ends were cut back, 0 bases at V and 3 bases at J, with 8 bases in the middle. The CDR3 has 13 residues. The CDR3 loop reads CSVEEPRHTEAFF. CDR3 bases: TGCAGCGTTGAAGAGCCAAGGCACACTGAAGCTTTCTTT. Full variable domain (rest looked up from reference TRBV29-1 and TRBJ1-1): SAVISQKPSRDICQRGTSLTIQCQVDSQVTMMFWYRQQPGQSLTLIATANQGSEATYESGFVIDKFPISRPNLTFSTLTVSNMSPEDSSIYLCSVEEPRHTEAFFGQGTRLTVV.

The CDR3 sequence: CASSPPLDRDYGYTF. In DNA, the CDR3 is TGTGCCAGCAGCCCACCCTTAGACAGAGATTATGGCTACACCTTC. The chain employs TRBV5-4 and TRBJ1-2; the D gene is possibly TRBD1 (5 bases). Per germline, CDR1 SGHNT and CDR2 YYREEE (reference sequence). V was trimmed by 4 bases and J by 5 bases, leaving 18 bases between them. CDR3 length: 15 amino acids.

This clone has just one count. The V gene is TRBV9, the J gene TRBJ1-3; the D is unclear. The CDR3 has 14 amino acids. Germline CDR1 reads SGDLS; CDR2 reads YYNGEE. Trimming pared 0 bases from V and 5 bases from J, leaving 9 bases between. In nucleotides, the CDR3 is TGTGCCAGCAGCGTAGGAACAGACCGAAACACCATATATTTT. Translated: CASSVGTDRNTIYF.

The chain has TRBV7-2 and TRBJ2-2; D ambiguous. Trimming removed 4 bases from V and 0 bases from J, with 12 bases in between. The CDR3 is made up of 16 amino acids. Germline V gene sequence: CDR1 SGHTA, CDR2 FQGNSA. The chain's CDR3 is CASSSSSHANTGELFF. The CDR3 DNA is TGTGCCAGCAGCTCCAGCAGCCACGCGAACACCGGGGAGCTGTTTTTT.

The J gene is TRBJ2-2, the V gene TRBV5-1; D is ambiguous. CDR1 is SGHRS and CDR2 is YFSETQ in the germline V gene. This CDR3 region has 12 residues. The V end lost 4 bases, the J end lost 2 bases, and 3 bases lay between the germline ends. The DNA for the CDR3 is TGCGCCAGCAGCGGTAACACCGGGGAGCTGTTTTTT. Encoded protein: CASSGNTGELFF.

The chain combines TRBV7-8 with TRBJ2-7; D possibly matches TRBD1 or TRBD2 (5 bases each). Per the germline V gene, CDR1 is SGHVS and CDR2 is FQNEAQ. Trimming took 4 bases from V and 5 from J, leaving 21 bases between them. The CDR3 covers 16 residues. DNA for the CDR3: TGTGCCAGCAGCTCCGGGGTCAGGGAAGGGAAGCACGAGCAGTACTTC. It is translated as CASSSGVREGKHEQYF.

V and J are TRBV6-1 and TRBJ1-4; D gene unclear. Germline-derived CDR1 and CDR2 are MNHNS and SASEGT. V was clipped by 1 base and J by 8 bases, with 8 bases between them. CDR3 length: 13 residues. The CDR3 loop is CASSEVYVEKLFF. The CDR3 DNA sequence: TGTGCCAGCAGTGAAGTGTACGTCGAAAAACTGTTTTTT.

The genes are TRBV7-3 and TRBJ1-1; no firm D call. CDR1 is SGHTA, CDR2 FQGTGA, per germline. V lost 0 bases and J 2 bases, leaving 10 bases between the germline ends. The CDR3 length is 15 residues. The CDR3 loop reads CASSLTSAANTEAFF. CDR3 DNA: TGTGCCAGCAGCTTAACGTCGGCGGCTAACACTGAAGCTTTCTTT.